The source of this T cell receptor beta chain is a study of spatial heterogeneity in lung cancer. A single record per CDR3 protein comes from TCRdb applying MiXCR to the 5' RACE reads. The sample includes about 36,000 distinct CDR3 sequences, 4% to 6% of them seen just once. Between the trimmed V and J ends, which lost 5 bases and 5 bases, there was a span of 16 bases. The CDR3 loop spans 15 amino acids. Time point defined: sample taken at primary tumor resection. Sequencing of whole RNA from tumor, nontumor lung or frozen PBMC involved no sorting. By proportion, this clonotype is medium-sized. The material was PBMCs, obtained at surgery. The rearrangement links TRBV12-3 or TRBV12-4 to TRBJ2-1; D not certain. This TCR came from a female donor with early-stage non-small cell lung cancer. CDR3 sequence: CASSVSFARDNEQFF. Written as DNA, the CDR3 is TGTGCCAGCAGTGTTTCATTTGCCCGGGACAATGAGCAGTTCTTC.